A single sample is the source of the 2 T cell receptor beta chains below, sequenced in a study of T cell responses to AZD1222 COVID-19 vaccine. Produced via immunoSEQ multiplex PCR; TCRdb's table is partial and in-frame only. The repertoire holds about 150,000 clones, with around 85% as singletons. The sample in question was peripheral blood, obtained after recovery from COVID-19. Receptor source: an adult who had recovered from COVID-19.

V is TRBV28 and J is TRBJ1-1, with D hard to call. CDR3 length: 13 residues. Germline values: CDR1 MDHEN, CDR2 SYDVKM. Trimming stripped 6 bases from V and 0 bases from J, with 8 bases between. For the CDR3, the DNA is TGTGCCAGCAGGAGAGTTTTGAACACTGAAGCTTTCTTT. It yields the protein CASRRVLNTEAFF.

The chain has TRBV3-1 (or the pseudogene TRBV3-2) and TRBJ2-1; 9 positions agree with TRBD2. J lost 9 bases, V lost 7 bases, and 7 bases had no gene match. This CDR3 is 13 amino acids long. CDR1 and CDR2 (germline): LGHDT, YNNKEL (reference sequence). The CDR3 reads CASKETSGSEQFF. The CDR3 coding sequence is TGTGCCAGCAAGGAGACTAGCGGAAGTGAGCAGTTCTTC.